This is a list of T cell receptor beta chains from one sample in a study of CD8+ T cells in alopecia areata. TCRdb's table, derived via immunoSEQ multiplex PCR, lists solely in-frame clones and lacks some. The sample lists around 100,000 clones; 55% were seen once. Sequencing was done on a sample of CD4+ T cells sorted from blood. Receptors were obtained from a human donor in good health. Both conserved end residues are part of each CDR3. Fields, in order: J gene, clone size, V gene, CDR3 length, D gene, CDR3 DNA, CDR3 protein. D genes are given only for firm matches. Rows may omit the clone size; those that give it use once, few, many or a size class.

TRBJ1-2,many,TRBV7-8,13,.,TGTGCCAGCAGCTATAGTGCAGGGTATGGCTACACCTTC,CASSYSAGYGYTF
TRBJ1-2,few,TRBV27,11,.,TGTGCCAGCGGCAGGAACTATGGCTACACCTTC,CASGRNYGYTF
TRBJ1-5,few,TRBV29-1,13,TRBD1,TGCAGCGGAGGACAGGGAGGAGGAGAACCCCAGCATTTT,CSGGQGGGEPQHF
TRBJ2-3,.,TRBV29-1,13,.,TGCAGCGTTGTTGGAGGCAATGGGGATACGCAGTATTTT,CSVVGGNGDTQYF
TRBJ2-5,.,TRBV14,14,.,TGTGCCAGCAGCCGTAGGAGAAACCAAGAGACCCAGTACTTC,CASSRRRNQETQYF
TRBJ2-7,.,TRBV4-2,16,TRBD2,TGTGCCAGCAGCCAAGAAGTAGCGGGGGGACCCTACGAGCAGTACTTC,CASSQEVAGGPYEQYF
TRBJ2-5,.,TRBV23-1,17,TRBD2,TGCGCCAGCAGTCAATCTGAGCGGGGAATACCTCAAGAGACCCAGTACTTC,CASSQSERGIPQETQYF
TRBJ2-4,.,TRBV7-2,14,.,TGTGCCAGCAGCTTACAGGTTGGGTCGGACATTCAGTACTTC,CASSLQVGSDIQYF
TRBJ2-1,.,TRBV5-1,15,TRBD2,TGCGCCAGCAGCTATAGCGGGGGGGCGTACAATGAGCAGTTCTTC,CASSYSGGAYNEQFF
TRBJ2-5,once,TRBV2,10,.,TGTGCCAGCAGGGAAGAGACCCAGTACTTC,CASREETQYF
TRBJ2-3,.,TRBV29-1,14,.,TGCAGCTCCCGGACCGATTCTAGCACAGATACGCAGTATTTT,CSSRTDSSTDTQYF
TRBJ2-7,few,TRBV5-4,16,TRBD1,TGTGCCAGCAGTTTTGCCGACGGGACAGGGTCTTACGAGCAGTACTTC,CASSFADGTGSYEQYF
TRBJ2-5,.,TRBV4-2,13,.,TGTGCCAGGAAACCGGGACATCAAGAGACCCAGTACTTC,CARKPGHQETQYF
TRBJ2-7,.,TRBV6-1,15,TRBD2,TGTGCCATCACTCCCGGGACTAGCAACTTCATGAAGCAGTACTTC,CAITPGTSNFMKQYF
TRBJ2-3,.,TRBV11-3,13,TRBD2,TGTGCCAGCAGCTGGACTAGCGGGGGTACGCAGTATTTT,CASSWTSGGTQYF
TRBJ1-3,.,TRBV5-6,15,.,TGTGCCAGCAGACGAAGGGGGAGCTCTGGAAACACCATATATTTT,CASRRRGSSGNTIYF
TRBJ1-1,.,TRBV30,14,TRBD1,TGTGCCTGGAGAGGACAGGGCGGGGGAACTGAAGCTTTCTTT,CAWRGQGGGTEAFF
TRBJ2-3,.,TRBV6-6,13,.,TGTGCCAGTGCAGGTCACCCTCTGCCTACGCAGTATTTT,CASAGHPLPTQYF
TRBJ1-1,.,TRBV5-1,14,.,TGCGCCAGCGGCCAGGGGACCTTAAACACTGAAGCTTTCTTT,CASGQGTLNTEAFF
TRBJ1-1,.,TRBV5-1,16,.,TGCGCCAGCAGCTTGTCTACCGCCGAGATGAACACTGAAGCTTTCTTT,CASSLSTAEMNTEAFF